This TCR beta chain was captured in a study of blood T cells in healthy people across ages. Study conclusions and caveats: The study regarded diversity estimates from one million T cells as underestimates.

Per sample, a minimum of 6 million PBMCs were isolated. As concerns this clonotype: Its target is unknown.

Germline V lookup: CDR1 SGHTA, CDR2 FQGNSA. The ends were cut back, 5 bases at V and 4 bases at J, with 14 bases in the middle. This CDR3 is 14 amino acids long. Sample-barcoded 5' priming and a J-beta primer mix drove a second PCR of roughly 7 to 11 cycles. A template-switch adaptor containing 12 random nucleotides labeled each cDNA molecule. Individual samples furnished no less than 3 million CDR3-containing paired-end reads apiece. Using its own MiXCR run on the 5' RACE reads, TCRdb lists one record per CDR3 protein. The sample includes roughly 860,000 distinct CDR3 sequences, approximately 65% seen only once; the top ten take about 30%.

The J gene is TRBJ2-5, the V gene TRBV7-2; D is uncertain. The sample was blood. This receptor was taken from a young man in good health. The DNA of the CDR3 is TGTGCCAGCAGCGTAGACGGGTCTCGAGAGACCCAGTACTTC. This encodes CASSVDGSRETQYF.